This T cell receptor beta chain is from a study of identifying expanded T cells in peripheral blood. V was trimmed by 3 bases and J by 3 bases, leaving 14 bases between them. The CDR3 is 16 residues long. Germline CDR1 is ENHRY and CDR2 is SYGVKD. A word on this clone: What it binds is not known.

This table comes from immunoSEQ multiplex PCR, and its TCRdb copy is limited to in-frame clones, with some not included. The sample shows around 76,000 clones, about nine tenths of them seen only once. Study-wide results and caveats: Variance in clone template counts between roughly two-week samples significantly increased with total template count across all healthy donors. Over approximately two and four weeks, about 16 and 19 clones changed, versus around 1.2 between replicates.

This TCR derives from a person between 18 and 75 years old in good health. This chain uses TRBV10-3 with TRBJ2-2, with D possibly matching TRBD2 (5 bases). Specimen: blood. CDR3 nucleotide sequence: TGTGCCATCAGTGAACGCGGGCTAACAGACACCGGGGAGCTGTTTTTT. Encoded protein: CAISERGLTDTGELFF.